Given below is one TCR beta chain in context. Antigen specificity is unknown. These data originate in a study of T cell responses to AZD1222 COVID-19 vaccine. The data were produced by immunoSEQ multiplex PCR, yet TCRdb's version contains in-frame clones alone and is incomplete. There are 120,000 or so clones in the sample; 90% occur only once, and 7.2% lies in the top ten. The CDR3 covers 13 residues. The germline V gene has CDR1 KGHSY and CDR2 FQNENV. Deletions cut 0 bases from V and 8 bases from J, with 10 bases between. Whole-study results and caveats: Donors in the cohort were predominantly white British and more often female, and clonal diversity was possibly underestimated.

The clonotype comes from an adult in good health. This rearrangement joins TRBV16 to TRBJ1-2, with D perhaps matching TRBD1 (5 bases). The sequencing used peripheral blood, collected on day 0 of AZD1222 vaccination. The CDR3 reads CASSQSIGGGYTF. Written as DNA, the CDR3 is TGTGCCAGCAGCCAATCGATTGGGGGGGGCTACACCTTC.